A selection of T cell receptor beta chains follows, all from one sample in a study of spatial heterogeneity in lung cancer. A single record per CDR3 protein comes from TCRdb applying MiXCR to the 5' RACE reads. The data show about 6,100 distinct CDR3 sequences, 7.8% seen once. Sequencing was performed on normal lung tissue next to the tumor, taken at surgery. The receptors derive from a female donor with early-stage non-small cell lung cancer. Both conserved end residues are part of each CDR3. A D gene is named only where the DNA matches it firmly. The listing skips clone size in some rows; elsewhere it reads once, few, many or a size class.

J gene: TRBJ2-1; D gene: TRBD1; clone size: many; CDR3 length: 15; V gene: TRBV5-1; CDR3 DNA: TGCGCCAGCAGCTCTACCGGGACAGGGTTAAATGAGCAGTTCTTC; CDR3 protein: CASSSTGTGLNEQFF
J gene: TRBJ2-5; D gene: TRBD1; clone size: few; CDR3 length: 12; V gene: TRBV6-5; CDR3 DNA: TGTGCCAGCAGTACAGGGGGGGAGACCCAGTACTTC; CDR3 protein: CASSTGGETQYF
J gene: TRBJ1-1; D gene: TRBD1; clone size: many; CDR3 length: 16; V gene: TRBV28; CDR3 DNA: TGTGCCACCCCGTTATGGACAGGGGGCGGGGACACTGAAGCTTTCTTT; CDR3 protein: CATPLWTGGGDTEAFF
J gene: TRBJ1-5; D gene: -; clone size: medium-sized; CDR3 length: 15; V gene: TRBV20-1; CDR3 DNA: TGCAGTGCTAGAGTGGTAACGAATAGCAATCAGCCCCAGCATTTT; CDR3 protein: CSARVVTNSNQPQHF
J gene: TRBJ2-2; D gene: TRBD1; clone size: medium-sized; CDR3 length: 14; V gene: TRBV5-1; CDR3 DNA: TGCGCCAGTTTCCGGGACAGGAGCACCGGGGAGCTGTTTTTT; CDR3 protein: CASFRDRSTGELFF
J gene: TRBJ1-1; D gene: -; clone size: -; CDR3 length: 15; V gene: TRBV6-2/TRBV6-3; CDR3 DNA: TGTGCCAGCAGTTACTCCAACAGGGTGAGAGTTGAAGCTTTCTTT; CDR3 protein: CASSYSNRVRVEAFF
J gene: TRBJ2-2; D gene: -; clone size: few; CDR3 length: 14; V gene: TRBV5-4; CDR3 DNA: TGTGCCAGCAGCTCGAACACCGGGGAGCTGTTGCTGTTTTTT; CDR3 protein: CASSSNTGELLLFF
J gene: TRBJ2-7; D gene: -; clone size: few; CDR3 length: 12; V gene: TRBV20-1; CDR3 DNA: TGCAGTGCTAAGAATGGGCCCTACGAGCAGTACTTC; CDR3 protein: CSAKNGPYEQYF
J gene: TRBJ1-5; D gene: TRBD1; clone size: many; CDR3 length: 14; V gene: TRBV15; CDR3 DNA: TGTGCCACCAGCAGCGACAGGGGCAATCAGCCCCAGCATTTT; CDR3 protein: CATSSDRGNQPQHF
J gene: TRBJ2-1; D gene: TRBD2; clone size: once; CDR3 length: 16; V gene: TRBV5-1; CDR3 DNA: TGCGCCAGCAGCGTTACCGGGACTACCCGAGGTAATGAGCAGTTCTTC; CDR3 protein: CASSVTGTTRGNEQFF
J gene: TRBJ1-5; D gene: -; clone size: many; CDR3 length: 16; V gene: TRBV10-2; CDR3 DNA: TGCGCCAGCAGTGGAGGCGGGGCGTCTAGCAATCAGCCCCAGCATTTT; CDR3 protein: CASSGGGASSNQPQHF
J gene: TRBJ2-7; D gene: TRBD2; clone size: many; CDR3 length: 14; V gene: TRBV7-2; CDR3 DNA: TGTGCCAGCAGCACCGGGACTAGCCCCCACGAGCAGTACTTC; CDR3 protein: CASSTGTSPHEQYF
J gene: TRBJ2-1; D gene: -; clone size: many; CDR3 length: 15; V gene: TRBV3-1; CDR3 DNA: TGTGCCAGCAGCCACCCCAGGGGTCCGACATCTGAGCAGTTCTTC; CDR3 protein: CASSHPRGPTSEQFF
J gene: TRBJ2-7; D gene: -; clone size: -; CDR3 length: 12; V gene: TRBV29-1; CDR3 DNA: TGCAGCGTTAGACAGGCCTCCTACGAGCAGTACTTC; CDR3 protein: CSVRQASYEQYF
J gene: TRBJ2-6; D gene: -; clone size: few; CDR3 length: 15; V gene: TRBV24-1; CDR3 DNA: TGTGCCACCAGTCCAGCTGGCTCTGGGGCCAACGTCCTGACTTTC; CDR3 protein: CATSPAGSGANVLTF